This TCR beta chain was sequenced during a study of shared clonotypes between healthy human individuals (dated by TCRdb to 2020 to 2021). For the wider study: A couple of women and three men aged 18 to 49 years were included in the cohort. For each donor, CD4 naive and CD4 memory were each given three plates, CD8 naive was given two plates, and CD8 memory was given one plate. To estimate repertoire size and how much clonotypes are shared between individuals, the study performed deep sequencing of blood TCR repertoires from 4 to 6 healthy adults. Libraries were prepared and TCR repertoires were sequenced by different laboratories using diverse techniques, in order to increase sequencing depth and limit assay-specific biases. Per donor, leukapheresis produced somewhere between about 0.85 and 8.9 billion PBMCs. General conclusions and limits of the study: Across a handful of donors, about 5.2% of naive CD4, roughly 3.8% of naive CD8, 2.3% of memory CD4, and approximately 0.42% of memory CD8 clonotypes were shared. Because the study included a small number of donors, the genetic and exposure-history diversity represented was limited. Estimated clonotype richness was generally larger for naive than for memory subsets. Pairwise subsampling led to the expectation that sequencing depth would affect the degree of clonotype sharing among donors. Even with the large sequencing depth, rarefaction of the sorted-subset datasets indicated that sequencing was incomplete. Only blood was sampled, and tissue TCR repertoires likely differ from those in blood. Compared with non-shared clonotypes, clonotypes shared by all four sorted-subset donors had higher generation probabilities.

Using the deep immunoSEQ assay, TCR CDR3 regions were amplified from genomic DNA by multiplex PCR. Extracted genomic DNA from each cell subset was spread evenly across all wells of several immunoSEQ 96-well plates, with each plate serving as a replicate. For sorted subsets, each replicate PCR was loaded with roughly 0.2 ug genomic DNA, equivalent to approximately 33,000 T cell genomes. Purified libraries were measured with a Qubit 3.0 fluorometer, size-checked on a Bioanalyzer 2100, and measured again with the KAPA Library Quantification kit. A separate single-read 150-cycle Illumina NextSeq 550 flow cell was used to sequence each immunoSEQ 96-well plate. The authors' pipeline ran thus. Because the immunoSEQ output included only junctional sequences and no quality scores, the filtering could not be the same as the filtering used for full-length reads. To assign V/J genes and CDR3, sequences were annotated using PyIR, a Python wrapper for IgBLAST v1.9, with IMGT germline references. Reads with weak V/J assignments (E-value above 1e-6), missing CDR3, stop codons, out-of-frame junctions, or ambiguous translated residues were removed. V3J clonotypes were defined by identical inferred V gene, J gene, and CDR3 amino acid sequence. Percentage overlap between repertoires was calculated by dividing the number of shared unique clonotypes by the size of the smaller repertoire. RTK rarefaction, the Chao1 estimator, and Recon v2.1 estimates of unobserved clonotypes were used to assess repertoire richness. OLGA was used to compute generation probabilities for all TCRbeta clonotypes that the gDNA method yielded from a few donors. Not all clones reach the TCRdb copy of this immuneACCESS table, which keeps in-frame sequences only. Checked studies attribute under half of the gap to unresolved V genes and leave the rest unexplained. Clonal size and the V and J genes are those of that table, whereas D and trimming came from the DNA. This sample holds around 2,000,000 clones; approximately 95% were observed only once. The ten largest clones take up roughly 1% of the sample.

For the CD8 naive samples, CD45RO-negative cells were positively selected for CCR7, yielding a CD45RA+CCR7+ population from which TemRA cells were excluded. Donors were healthy HIV-negative adults with no recently reported acute infections or vaccinations. All donors were Caucasian adults living in Nashville, Tennessee, USA. After blood collection by leukapheresis, PBMCs were isolated using Ficoll-Histopaque density gradient centrifugation and then cryopreserved in the vapor phase of liquid nitrogen. Purity and quantity of every magnetically sorted T cell population were checked by analytical flow cytometry. From each sorted fraction, genomic DNA was isolated and quantified by UV absorbance on a Nanodrop 2000c. As concerns this clone: It lacks a known antigen. No clone much larger than this one lies a single base away; base qualities are absent.

This TCR was sampled from a man younger than 35 in good health. Sequencing was performed on naive CD8+ T cells sorted from blood. In light of the paper, this sample's cell subset or site label describes: CD45RA+CCR7+.

The CDR3 is CASSPGVAGGNYEQYF. The DNA reads as follows: TGTGCCAGCAGCCCCGGGGTAGCGGGGGGAAACTACGAGCAGTACTTC. Here the chain combines TRBV13 and TRBJ2-7; 10 middle bases align to TRBD2. The CDR3 runs 16 amino acids, cysteine and phenylalanine included. The retained sequence is limited to the CDR3, 48 bases, with the frame set at the first base. The germline V gene (reference sequence) specifies PRHDT as CDR1 and FYEKMQ as CDR2. V and J are trimmed by 5 bases and 3 bases, and the gene matches miss 10 bases of the junction.